Listed below are T cell receptor beta chains from one sample, sequenced in a study of blood T cell repertoires in COVID-19. The method was immunoSEQ multiplex PCR; TCRdb's version includes in-frame clones alone and lacks a portion of them. In the table there are 70,000 to 90,000 clones, 70% to 85% of which are singletons. Material for sequencing was peripheral blood. Receptor source: a man in his 70s with acute or convalescent COVID-19. Each CDR3 is given with its conserved first and last residue. A D gene is named only where the DNA matches it firmly. Not every row has a clone size; where given, it reads once, few, many or a size class.

v_gene: TRBV2; len: 14; abundance: NA; j_gene: TRBJ1-2; d_gene: TRBD1; CDR3aa: CASQMDWTGDGYTF; CDR3nt: TGTGCCAGCCAGATGGATTGGACAGGGGATGGCTACACCTTC
v_gene: TRBV3-1/TRBV3-2; len: 20; abundance: NA; j_gene: TRBJ2-5; d_gene: TRBD2; CDR3aa: CASSQEPAGLAGGIQETQYF; CDR3nt: TGTGCCAGCAGCCAAGAGCCAGCGGGACTAGCGGGGGGCATCCAAGAGACCCAGTACTTC
v_gene: TRBV28; len: 12; abundance: NA; j_gene: TRBJ1-2; d_gene: NA; CDR3aa: CASSFFGRGYTF; CDR3nt: TGTGCCAGCAGTTTTTTTGGTAGAGGCTACACCTTC
v_gene: TRBV2; len: 12; abundance: NA; j_gene: TRBJ2-2; d_gene: TRBD2; CDR3aa: CATTSGAGELFF; CDR3nt: TGTGCCACTACTAGCGGGGCCGGGGAGCTGTTTTTT
v_gene: TRBV7-3; len: 15; abundance: NA; j_gene: TRBJ2-3; d_gene: TRBD1; CDR3aa: CASSPQGGGTDTQYF; CDR3nt: TGTGCCAGCAGCCCACAGGGGGGCGGTACAGATACGCAGTATTTT
v_gene: TRBV18; len: 15; abundance: few; j_gene: TRBJ2-3; d_gene: NA; CDR3aa: CASSPMGLFTDTQYF; CDR3nt: TGTGCCAGCTCACCAATGGGACTGTTCACAGATACGCAGTATTTT
v_gene: TRBV6-1; len: 16; abundance: NA; j_gene: TRBJ1-2; d_gene: NA; CDR3aa: CASSGRTRGYNYGYTF; CDR3nt: TGTGCCAGCAGTGGAAGGACAAGGGGTTATAACTATGGCTACACCTTC
v_gene: TRBV5-4; len: 15; abundance: NA; j_gene: TRBJ1-4; d_gene: NA; CDR3aa: CASSLGRSTNEKLFF; CDR3nt: TGTGCCAGCAGCTTGGGGAGATCAACTAATGAAAAACTGTTTTTT
v_gene: TRBV11-2; len: 15; abundance: NA; j_gene: TRBJ2-3; d_gene: NA; CDR3aa: CASSYTVGGTDTQYF; CDR3nt: TGTGCCAGCAGCTACACGGTAGGGGGCACAGATACGCAGTATTTT
v_gene: TRBV27; len: 15; abundance: NA; j_gene: TRBJ2-1; d_gene: NA; CDR3aa: CASSLWPPIYNEQFF; CDR3nt: TGTGCCAGCAGTTTATGGCCCCCAATTTACAATGAGCAGTTCTTC
v_gene: TRBV5-4; len: 13; abundance: NA; j_gene: TRBJ2-5; d_gene: NA; CDR3aa: CASSRGTQETQYF; CDR3nt: TGTGCCAGCAGTAGGGGGACCCAAGAGACCCAGTACTTC
v_gene: TRBV2; len: 14; abundance: NA; j_gene: TRBJ1-4; d_gene: NA; CDR3aa: CASRLDSNNEKLFF; CDR3nt: TGTGCCAGCAGATTGGACAGTAATAATGAAAAACTGTTTTTT
v_gene: TRBV19; len: 15; abundance: NA; j_gene: TRBJ2-6; d_gene: NA; CDR3aa: CASSPQGAGANVLTF; CDR3nt: TGTGCCAGTAGTCCGCAGGGCGCCGGGGCCAACGTCCTGACTTTC
v_gene: TRBV4-1; len: 19; abundance: NA; j_gene: TRBJ1-5; d_gene: TRBD1; CDR3aa: CASSQGPWTGTSSNQPQHF; CDR3nt: TGCGCCAGCAGCCAAGGGCCCTGGACAGGAACGAGCAGCAATCAGCCCCAGCATTTT
v_gene: TRBV6-5; len: 13; abundance: NA; j_gene: TRBJ1-1; d_gene: NA; CDR3aa: CASSPRERTEAFF; CDR3nt: TGTGCCAGCAGCCCCAGGGAAAGGACTGAAGCTTTCTTT
v_gene: TRBV20-1; len: 13; abundance: few; j_gene: TRBJ1-4; d_gene: NA; CDR3aa: CSASKLGREDLFF; CDR3nt: TGCAGTGCTAGTAAGCTGGGCAGGGAGGATCTGTTTTTT
v_gene: TRBV28; len: 12; abundance: NA; j_gene: TRBJ1-2; d_gene: TRBD1; CDR3aa: CASMDREDGYTF; CDR3nt: TGTGCCAGCATGGACAGGGAGGATGGCTACACCTTC
v_gene: TRBV4-1; len: 17; abundance: NA; j_gene: TRBJ2-1; d_gene: NA; CDR3aa: CASSQGFFGGPRDEQFF; CDR3nt: TGCGCCAGCAGCCAAGGCTTTTTCGGGGGGCCACGAGATGAGCAGTTCTTC
v_gene: TRBV5-1; len: 16; abundance: NA; j_gene: TRBJ2-3; d_gene: TRBD2; CDR3aa: CASSPWTSAGTDTQYF; CDR3nt: TGCGCCAGCAGCCCCTGGACTAGCGCTGGCACAGATACGCAGTATTTT
v_gene: TRBV27; len: 16; abundance: NA; j_gene: TRBJ2-5; d_gene: TRBD1; CDR3aa: CASSLYWDRGRETQYF; CDR3nt: TGTGCCAGCAGTTTATACTGGGACAGGGGGCGAGAGACCCAGTACTTC
v_gene: TRBV28; len: 13; abundance: NA; j_gene: TRBJ1-1; d_gene: NA; CDR3aa: CASSLLVNTEAFF; CDR3nt: TGTGCCAGCAGCCTCCTAGTGAACACTGAAGCTTTCTTT
v_gene: TRBV6-1; len: 16; abundance: NA; j_gene: TRBJ1-4; d_gene: TRBD1; CDR3aa: CASSVRDRIFNEKLFF; CDR3nt: TGTGCCAGCAGTGTCCGGGACAGGATTTTTAATGAAAAACTGTTTTTT
v_gene: TRBV28; len: 12; abundance: few; j_gene: TRBJ1-1; d_gene: TRBD1; CDR3aa: CASSWTGRQAFF; CDR3nt: TGTGCCAGCAGTTGGACAGGCCGGCAAGCTTTCTTT
v_gene: TRBV7-8; len: 13; abundance: NA; j_gene: TRBJ1-2; d_gene: NA; CDR3aa: CASSNSLGYGYTF; CDR3nt: TGTGCCAGCAGCAACAGCCTCGGCTATGGCTACACCTTC
v_gene: TRBV11-2; len: 13; abundance: NA; j_gene: TRBJ1-6; d_gene: NA; CDR3aa: CASCRGTNSPLHF; CDR3nt: TGTGCCAGCTGCCGGGGAACTAATTCACCCCTCCACTTT
v_gene: TRBV9; len: 14; abundance: NA; j_gene: TRBJ2-1; d_gene: NA; CDR3aa: CASSKRQERNEQFF; CDR3nt: TGTGCCAGCAGCAAGAGACAGGAACGCAATGAGCAGTTCTTC
v_gene: TRBV14; len: 15; abundance: NA; j_gene: TRBJ1-2; d_gene: TRBD1; CDR3aa: CASSPFPGQVGGYTF; CDR3nt: TGTGCCAGCAGCCCATTCCCGGGACAGGTTGGTGGCTACACCTTC
v_gene: TRBV28; len: 15; abundance: NA; j_gene: TRBJ2-1; d_gene: TRBD2; CDR3aa: CASSTSGGTHNEQFF; CDR3nt: TGTGCCAGCAGTACTAGCGGGGGCACCCACAATGAGCAGTTCTTC
v_gene: TRBV28; len: 15; abundance: NA; j_gene: TRBJ2-5; d_gene: NA; CDR3aa: CASSIPRGSQETQYF; CDR3nt: TGTGCCAGCAGTATCCCTAGGGGCAGCCAAGAGACCCAGTACTTC
v_gene: TRBV27; len: 16; abundance: NA; j_gene: TRBJ2-3; d_gene: NA; CDR3aa: CASSVVTGVGTDTQYF; CDR3nt: TGTGCCAGCAGTGTCGTGACAGGCGTCGGCACAGATACGCAGTATTTT
v_gene: TRBV25-1; len: 15; abundance: NA; j_gene: TRBJ2-3; d_gene: TRBD2; CDR3aa: CASSEWGLGVDTQYF; CDR3nt: TGTGCCAGCAGTGAATGGGGACTAGGAGTAGATACGCAGTATTTT
v_gene: TRBV12-5; len: 12; abundance: few; j_gene: TRBJ2-2; d_gene: NA; CDR3aa: CASALHTGELFF; CDR3nt: TGTGCTAGTGCCCTTCACACCGGGGAGCTGTTTTTT
v_gene: TRBV7-3; len: 16; abundance: NA; j_gene: TRBJ2-3; d_gene: TRBD2; CDR3aa: CASSSRGSGVTDTQYF; CDR3nt: TGTGCCAGCAGCTCTCGGGGTAGCGGGGTCACAGATACGCAGTATTTT
v_gene: TRBV10-2; len: 15; abundance: NA; j_gene: TRBJ2-1; d_gene: TRBD1; CDR3aa: CASSLDRGDYNEQFF; CDR3nt: TGCGCCAGCAGTCTCGACAGGGGCGACTACAATGAGCAGTTCTTC
v_gene: TRBV2; len: 15; abundance: NA; j_gene: TRBJ2-1; d_gene: TRBD2; CDR3aa: CASSWTSGGAYEQFF; CDR3nt: TGTGCCAGCAGTTGGACTAGCGGGGGGGCTTATGAGCAGTTCTTC
v_gene: TRBV7-9; len: 15; abundance: few; j_gene: TRBJ1-4; d_gene: TRBD1; CDR3aa: CASSPEEDRGEKLFF; CDR3nt: TGTGCCAGCAGCCCTGAGGAGGACAGGGGTGAAAAACTGTTTTTT
v_gene: TRBV6-6; len: 13; abundance: once; j_gene: TRBJ1-2; d_gene: NA; CDR3aa: CASSYEENYGYTF; CDR3nt: TGTGCCAGCAGTTACGAGGAGAACTATGGCTACACCTTC
v_gene: TRBV7-9; len: 14; abundance: NA; j_gene: TRBJ2-1; d_gene: NA; CDR3aa: CASRKVGGQGEQFF; CDR3nt: TGTGCCAGCCGAAAGGTGGGGGGGCAAGGTGAGCAGTTCTTC
v_gene: TRBV4-1; len: 15; abundance: NA; j_gene: TRBJ2-5; d_gene: TRBD2; CDR3aa: CASSPWTSGGETQYF; CDR3nt: TGCGCCAGCAGCCCCTGGACTAGCGGGGGTGAGACCCAGTACTTC
v_gene: TRBV6-5; len: 15; abundance: NA; j_gene: TRBJ2-1; d_gene: TRBD1; CDR3aa: CASRDGTGGFDEQFF; CDR3nt: TGTGCCAGCAGAGATGGGACAGGGGGCTTTGATGAGCAGTTCTTC
v_gene: TRBV5-6; len: 14; abundance: NA; j_gene: TRBJ1-3; d_gene: NA; CDR3aa: CASSSPEGRNTIYF; CDR3nt: TGTGCCAGCAGCTCGCCGGAGGGGAGAAACACCATATATTTT
v_gene: TRBV4-1; len: 13; abundance: once; j_gene: TRBJ1-6; d_gene: NA; CDR3aa: CASSQGAVSPLHF; CDR3nt: TGCGCCAGCAGCCAAGGAGCGGTCTCACCCCTCCACTTT
v_gene: TRBV10-3; len: 14; abundance: NA; j_gene: TRBJ1-3; d_gene: NA; CDR3aa: CAISDRSSGNTIYF; CDR3nt: TGTGCCATCAGTGATCGGAGCTCTGGAAACACCATATATTTT
v_gene: TRBV9; len: 15; abundance: once; j_gene: TRBJ1-2; d_gene: TRBD1; CDR3aa: CASSVVEGAAYGYTF; CDR3nt: TGTGCCAGCAGCGTAGTGGAGGGGGCCGCCTATGGCTACACCTTC
v_gene: TRBV6-2/TRBV6-3; len: 16; abundance: NA; j_gene: TRBJ1-6; d_gene: NA; CDR3aa: CASSRTDSSYNSPLHF; CDR3nt: TGTGCCAGCAGTAGGACTGATAGCTCCTATAATTCACCCCTCCACTTT
v_gene: TRBV19; len: 14; abundance: once; j_gene: TRBJ1-2; d_gene: NA; CDR3aa: CASTPSRGGRGYTF; CDR3nt: TGTGCCAGTACCCCATCCCGAGGGGGTAGGGGCTACACCTTC
v_gene: TRBV6-6; len: 14; abundance: once; j_gene: TRBJ1-5; d_gene: NA; CDR3aa: CASSGRQANQPQHF; CDR3nt: TGTGCCAGCAGTGGGAGACAGGCGAATCAGCCCCAGCATTTT